Each of the 29 T cell receptor beta chains below was sequenced from the same sample in a study of T cell responses to AZD1222 COVID-19 vaccine. Produced via immunoSEQ multiplex PCR; TCRdb's table is partial and in-frame only. Of 150,000 or so clones in the sample, 89% were seen once. The material was peripheral blood, obtained on day 0 of AZD1222 vaccination. These receptors were collected from an adult in good health.

This clone is deemed medium-sized (0.01 to 0.1%). The chain uses TRBV19 and TRBJ2-3, with D perhaps matching TRBD2 (6 bases). Germline V lookup: CDR1 LNHDA, CDR2 SQIVND (reference sequence). The CDR3 sequence is 14 residues long. V gave up 1 base and J gave up 8 bases, with 13 bases separating them. DNA of the CDR3: TGTGCCAGTAGTATAGCGGGGGAGATCAGTACGCAGTATTTT. Translating it yields CASSIAGEISTQYF.

The CDR3 DNA is TGTGCCAGCAGCCCCGGACTAGGTACCTACGAGCAGTACTTC. This codes for CASSPGLGTYEQYF. The chain recombines TRBV3-1 (or the pseudogene TRBV3-2) with TRBJ2-7, with TRBD2 matching over 7 bases. This CDR3 has 14 residues. Per the germline V gene, CDR1 is LGHDT and CDR2 is YNNKEL (reference sequence). Trimming at V came to 4 bases and at J to 2 bases, leaving 5 bases not matched to a gene.

The chain links TRBV6-5 to TRBJ1-4; D unresolved. The CDR3 runs 15 residues. The V gene's germline CDR1 is MNHEY and CDR2 SVGAGI. Trimming took off 4 bases at V and 0 bases at J, with 9 bases between the two ends. This CDR3 is CASSSEFATNEKLFF. CDR3 nucleotides: TGTGCCAGCAGTTCCGAGTTCGCAACTAATGAAAAACTGTTTTTT.

The chain couples TRBV7-6 to TRBJ2-7; TRBD1 aligns across 7 bases. Germline values: CDR1 SGHVS, CDR2 FNYEAQ. The ends lost 5 bases at V and 1 base at J; junction bases unmatched: 11. The CDR3 loop spans 16 amino acids. CDR3 residues: CASSPPNYRGSYEQYF. CDR3 nucleotide sequence: TGTGCCAGCAGCCCACCAAATTACAGGGGTTCCTACGAGCAGTACTTC.

V usage is TRBV5-1 and J usage is TRBJ2-7; D not certain. This CDR3 has 14 amino acids. V gave up 0 bases and J gave up 0 bases, with 7 bases separating them. From germline, CDR1 is SGHRS and CDR2 YFSETQ. CDR3 residues: CASSLGPTSYEQYF. DNA for the CDR3: TGCGCCAGCAGCTTGGGACCAACCTCCTACGAGCAGTACTTC.

A single count supports this clone. The gene calls are TRBV18 and TRBJ2-3; possible D gene TRBD1, 6 bases. The CDR3 runs to 16 residues. Germline CDR1 is KGHSH and CDR2 is LQKENI. V lost 2 bases to trimming and J lost 0 bases, with 12 bases between them. CDR3: CASSPVWGQSTDTQYF. Here the CDR3 DNA reads TGTGCCAGCTCACCAGTCTGGGGACAAAGCACAGATACGCAGTATTTT.

The chain uses TRBV28 and TRBJ1-6; no clear D gene. The CDR3 has 13 residues. V dropped 3 bases and J dropped 8 bases, with 8 bases sitting between them. Germline-derived CDR1 and CDR2 are MDHEN and SYDVKM. CDR3 sequence (DNA): TGTGCCAGCAGTTTGTTGGACGATTCACCCCTCCACTTT. It is translated as CASSLLDDSPLHF. The variable domain in full, completed from reference TRBV28 and TRBJ1-6, reads DVKVTQSSRYLVKRTGEKVFLECVQDMDHENMFWYRQDPGLGLRLIYFSYDVKMKEKGDIPEGYSVSREKKERFSLILESASTNQTSMYLCASSLLDDSPLHFGNGTRLTVT.

The chain couples TRBV6-5 to TRBJ1-2, with D tentatively TRBD1 (5 bases). CDR3 length equals 15 residues. Trimming took off 2 bases at V and 5 bases at J, with 15 bases between the two ends. From germline, CDR1 is MNHEY and CDR2 SVGAGI. The CDR3 is CASSYAGRDWYGYTF. The CDR3 DNA sequence: TGTGCCAGCAGTTACGCGGGCAGGGATTGGTATGGCTACACCTTC.

This chain links TRBV28 with TRBJ1-1; 7 bases match TRBD1. After removal of 2 bases from V and 3 bases from J, the junction contained 3 bases not matched to a gene. The CDR3 runs 14 residues. CDR1 is MDHEN, CDR2 SYDVKM, per germline. CDR3 loop: CASSLDREHTEAFF. In DNA form, the CDR3 reads TGTGCCAGCAGTTTAGACAGGGAACACACTGAAGCTTTCTTT. The whole variable domain, filled in from reference TRBV28 and TRBJ1-1, reads DVKVTQSSRYLVKRTGEKVFLECVQDMDHENMFWYRQDPGLGLRLIYFSYDVKMKEKGDIPEGYSVSREKKERFSLILESASTNQTSMYLCASSLDREHTEAFFGQGTRLTVV.

This chain's CDR3 is CASSLGTSGGADTQYF. The DNA for the CDR3 is TGTGCCAGCAGCCTCGGGACTAGCGGGGGGGCAGATACGCAGTATTTT. The gene calls are TRBV7-3 and TRBJ2-3, with TRBD2 matching over 16 bases. This CDR3 region has 16 residues. J was trimmed by 4 bases and V by 5 bases; bases with no gene match: 3. CDR1 and CDR2 (germline): SGHTA, FQGTGA.

In the case of this clone: Other DNA sequences within the sample encode an identical CDR3. This chain connects TRBV11-2 to TRBJ1-1; D is ambiguous. Germline loops: CDR1 SGHAT, CDR2 FQNNGV. V dropped 5 bases and J dropped 0 bases, with 7 bases sitting between them. This CDR3 spans 13 amino acids. As DNA, the CDR3 is TGTGCCAGCAGCCTATTACTGAACACTGAAGCTTTCTTT. Translating gives CASSLLLNTEAFF.

In this sample, this clone turned up a few times. The chain uses TRBV6-2 or TRBV6-3 and TRBJ1-1, with D possibly TRBD1 on 5 matching bases. Trimming took 5 bases from V and 0 from J, leaving 16 bases between them. The germline V gene encodes CDR1 MNHEY and CDR2 SVGEGT. The CDR3 is made up of 16 amino acids. The DNA of the CDR3 is TGTGCCAGCAGTGACGGAGGGGCCTCTATGAACACTGAAGCTTTCTTT. Translating it yields CASSDGGASMNTEAFF.

The CDR3 DNA follows: TGTGCCAGCAGTTTCGGGGGGCTGGGAAACACCATATATTTT. It yields the protein CASSFGGLGNTIYF. J is TRBJ1-3 and V is TRBV28; the D gene is possibly TRBD1 (6 bases). The CDR3 totals 14 residues. From germline, CDR1 is MDHEN and CDR2 SYDVKM. Trimming removed 3 bases at V and 4 bases at J, with 10 bases between.

The chain couples TRBV6-5 to TRBJ1-4, with D unclear. Looked up from germline, CDR1 is MNHEY and CDR2 is SVGAGI. The V end lost 5 bases, the J end lost 8 bases, and 15 bases lay between the germline ends. The CDR3 contains 14 residues. The CDR3 sequence is CASSHASVSEKLFF. The CDR3 nucleotides read TGTGCCAGCAGTCATGCCTCCGTTAGCGAAAAACTGTTTTTT.

This clone was detected once. The chain employs TRBV4-2 and TRBJ2-1, with 8 nucleotides matching TRBD2. This CDR3 has 15 amino acids. The V gene end was trimmed by 0 bases and the J gene end by 6 bases; junction bases not matched to a gene: 4. The germline V gene has CDR1 LGHNA and CDR2 YNFKEQ. The CDR3 loop is CASSQERLAINEQFF. Here the CDR3 DNA reads TGTGCCAGCAGCCAAGAGCGACTAGCGATCAATGAGCAGTTCTTC.

The V and J genes are TRBV29-1 and TRBJ2-1; no reliable D call. The CDR3 extends over 12 amino acids. V lost 0 bases to trimming and J lost 6 bases, with 6 bases between them. Germline V gives CDR1 SQVTM, CDR2 ANQGSEA. The CDR3 DNA is TGCAGCGTTGAAGACTGGTTCAATGAGCAGTTCTTC. Protein: CSVEDWFNEQFF.

V usage is TRBV24-1 and J usage is TRBJ2-5; D uncertain. The V and J ends lost 1 base and 3 bases respectively, with 20 bases between them. Germline loops: CDR1 KGHDR, CDR2 SFDVKD. The CDR3 spans 18 residues. Here the CDR3 DNA reads TGTGCCACCAGTGATTTTTCTGTCTTCCAGAGGCAGAAAGAGACCCAGTACTTC. Its translation: CATSDFSVFQRQKETQYF.

This chain uses TRBV7-9 with TRBJ1-1; D remains ambiguous. Germline assignment: CDR1 SEHNR and CDR2 FQNEAQ (reference sequence). Trimming left V 5 bases short and J 0 bases short, with 7 bases between. The CDR3 contains 13 residues. CDR3 protein: CASSKHLNTEAFF. CDR3 DNA: TGTGCCAGCAGCAAACACCTGAACACTGAAGCTTTCTTT.

This clone appeared once. The CDR3 DNA follows: TGTGCCAGCAGTGAAGAGGTGTACCAGCCCCAGCATTTT. Translated: CASSEEVYQPQHF. The chain employs TRBV6-1 and TRBJ1-5, with D uncertain. Between the trimmed V and J ends, which lost 1 base and 7 bases, there was a span of 8 bases. This CDR3 has 13 residues. CDR1 is MNHNS and CDR2 is SASEGT in the germline V gene.

The chain uses TRBV28 and TRBJ2-7; 8 bases match TRBD1. Germline V gene sequence: CDR1 MDHEN, CDR2 SYDVKM. The CDR3 runs 15 residues. V lost 2 bases, J lost 2 bases, and 5 bases stayed unmatched. The CDR3 spells CASSLTGTGAYEQYF. For the CDR3, the DNA is TGTGCCAGCAGTTTAACGGGGACAGGAGCCTACGAGCAGTACTTC.

The chain links TRBV20-1 to TRBJ2-3, with D unclear. Trimming cost V 3 bases and J 8 bases, with 9 bases left between them. Germline CDR1 reads DFQATT; CDR2 reads SNEGSKA (reference sequence). The CDR3 contains 11 residues. CDR3 coding DNA: TGCAGTGCTAGTTTTATCGGTACGCAGTATTTT. Protein sequence: CSASFIGTQYF.

This clone was detected only a few times. The CDR3 nucleotides read TGCAGTGCTAGTGGGTCCGCGCAGGGAAGGACTAATGAAAAACTGTTTTTT. This gives the protein CSASGSAQGRTNEKLFF. This chain links TRBV20-1 with TRBJ1-4; a weak D match, TRBD1 (5 bases). V was trimmed by 3 bases and J by 2 bases, leaving 19 bases between them. The CDR3 length is 17 residues. Germline V gene sequence: CDR1 DFQATT, CDR2 SNEGSKA (reference sequence).

The J gene is TRBJ2-7, the V gene TRBV2, with 10 bases identical to TRBD2. CDR3 length: 12 amino acids. From germline, CDR1 is SNHLY and CDR2 FYNNEI. V was pared by 4 bases and J by 11 bases, with 5 bases of the junction left unmatched. CDR3 DNA sequence: TGTGCCAGCAGTGTTCTAGCGGGAGTGGAGTACTTC. It encodes CASSVLAGVEYF.

This chain uses TRBV5-1 with TRBJ2-3; 7 bases are shared with TRBD2. The ends lost 1 base at V and 1 base at J; junction bases unmatched: 3. Germline lookup yields CDR1 SGHRS and CDR2 YFSETQ. This CDR3 is built from 15 residues. The CDR3 DNA sequence: TGCGCCAGCAGCTTGAACCTAGCGGGCACAGATACGCAGTATTTT. Its protein product is CASSLNLAGTDTQYF.

V usage is TRBV29-1 and J usage is TRBJ2-1; 12 nucleotides align to TRBD2. The CDR3 contains 12 residues. After removal of 4 bases from V and 15 bases from J, the junction contained 7 bases not matched to a gene. The germline V gene has CDR1 SQVTM and CDR2 ANQGSEA. The CDR3 bases are TGCAGCGTTGTGAGACTAGCGGGAGATATGTTCTTC. Translating it yields CSVVRLAGDMFF.

V is TRBV4-1 and J is TRBJ2-1, with D perhaps TRBD2 (7 bases). Germline CDR1 reads MGHRA; CDR2 reads YSYEKL. CDR3 length: 16 residues. Between the trimmed V and J ends, which lost 0 bases and 9 bases, there was a span of 18 bases. In DNA, the CDR3 is TGCGCCAGCAGCCAAGATGGCCCTGGGGGCGGGGGTGAGCAGTTCTTC. As protein: CASSQDGPGGGGEQFF.

This sequence joins TRBV5-1 and TRBJ1-1; 7 positions agree with TRBD1. With 4 bases clipped from V and 8 bases from J, the junction kept 14 bases outside the gene matches. CDR1 is SGHRS, CDR2 YFSETQ, per germline. CDR3 length: 15 amino acids. The CDR3 nucleotides are TGCGCCAGCAGCCAAGAAGGAGACAGGGCAGCCGAAGCTTTCTTT. Its translation: CASSQEGDRAAEAFF.

In DNA form, the CDR3 reads TGTGCCAGCAGCCAAGATAGTTACATCACTCGGCGGCCGGGTAACAACGTCCTGACTTTC. It specifies CASSQDSYITRRPGNNVLTF. The chain is built from TRBV14 and TRBJ2-6; D ambiguous. V gave up 0 bases and J gave up 9 bases, with 27 bases separating them. The germline V gene has CDR1 SGHDN and CDR2 FVKESK. The CDR3 is made up of 20 amino acids.

CDR3 region: CASSAHPSYGELFF. The CDR3 bases are TGTGCCAGCAGCGCCCACCCTAGTTACGGGGAGCTGTTTTTT. The chain employs TRBV9 and TRBJ2-2; D call uncertain. V was trimmed by 3 bases and J by 7 bases, leaving 13 bases between them. There are 14 residues in the CDR3. Germline V gene lookup returns CDR1 SGDLS and CDR2 YYNGEE.